This entry is about one TCR beta chain. This clonotype was counted a few times. The antigen it recognizes is unknown. Per-base qualities were not stored, and no clone one base away is much larger. The CDR3, cysteine through phenylalanine, is 13 amino acids long. CDR3 DNA is the only sequence kept; it has 39 bases, read in frame from the first base. The germline V end is reduced by 4 bases and the J end by 0 bases; junction bases left unmatched: 2. Per the germline V gene, SQVTM is the CDR1 and ANQGSEA is the CDR2. The data were obtained in a study of blood T cells in healthy people across ages (dated by TCRdb to between 2015 and 2016). About the full investigation: In model experiments, roughly one uniquely barcoded TCR beta cDNA molecule per two T cells was captured by template switching. The donors were divided into four age groups: young (average around 16 years), middle-aged (about 39), aged (approximately 62) and long-lived (82). Age-related changes in TCR beta repertoire diversity were measured in the study by deep sequencing normalized with unique cDNA molecular identifiers. The study analyzed two additional independent replicas of 1 million unique cDNA reads from the same blood draw for two donors, one aged 18 to 30 and one aged 80 or older. Summary of the overall study and its limitations: The long-lived group showed more naive CD4+ T cells, fewer expanded clones and increased TCR diversity than the aged group, suggesting age selection. Bulk unsorted PBMC profiling prevented conclusive comparison of naive and antigen-experienced compartments. Estimates of total diversity based on one million sequenced T cells were considered lower bounds and underestimates. Donor CMV infection status was unknown, potentially confounding age-related changes in expanded clonotypes. As age increased, observed TCR beta diversity per million T cells dropped in a roughly linear way, and a significant reduction was already evident by age around 41. A strong correlation was found between observed TCR beta diversity and the percentage of naive T cells measured by flow cytometry.

Systemically healthy Caucasian individuals from Russia, roughly 40 in total and aged about 6 to 100 years, were included as donors. Each donor gave around 9.5 milliliters of peripheral blood, collected into EDTA-treated Vacutainer tubes. PBMCs were isolated by Ficoll-Paque density-gradient centrifugation, with at least 7 million obtained per sample. Trizol reagent was used to extract total RNA from PBMCs, with at least 6 micrograms per sample. Naive CD45RAhigh/CD27high T cell percentages were measured by flow cytometry on a PBMC aliquot from every donor. The library was produced with 5' RACE. Sequenced on an Illumina HiSeq 2500. A second PCR of roughly 7 to 11 cycles was performed with a sample-barcoded 5' primer and a J-beta primer mix. Each TCR beta cDNA molecule received a unique molecular identifier from a template-switch 5' adaptor carrying 12 random nucleotides. At least 2.5 million CDR3-containing paired-end reads were obtained from each sample. First-strand cDNA synthesis was performed from all RNA using the Mint cDNA synthesis kit, with priming by a TRBC-specific oligonucleotide. Following uracil-DNA glycosylase treatment, a first 18-cycle PCR with universal primers M1SS and BC2_uni_R was performed on all cDNA. On the authors' methods: For normalization, 1 million high-quality reads were randomly selected from each sample, with every read carrying a distinct molecular identifier. Instead of being binned into consensus sequences, reads with shared molecular identifiers were discarded. CDR3 identification, clonotype clustering and error correction used MiTCR with a Q25 quality threshold and the strictest error-elimination algorithm. A nonparametric unseen species model using Euler transformation provided a lower-bound estimate of total TCR beta diversity. In-frame beta chains were kept once TCRdb had trimmed the public reads at Q25 with fastp and called clones with MiXCR. Rows matching on CDR3 protein sequence are summarized as one entry with the most common DNA and genes. In this record, the V and J calls reflect TCRdb's handling and not the investigators' own analysis. The sample has around 800,000 distinct CDR3 sequences on record, approximately 24% of them singletons. The ten largest clones represent around 3% of the sample.

This same sample was also part of a study on T cells of mothers and their children. From that second study: Donors were nine systemically healthy Caucasian individuals: three mothers and their six children. cDNA synthesis consumed the entire amount of extracted RNA, loaded at approximately 1.5 ug RNA in each 15 ul reaction. In the second PCR, the M1S primer introduced both the sample barcodes and 2-4 random nucleotides. Each mother yielded over 9 million TCR beta CDR3 reads and each child roughly 3.1 million reads. In both related and unrelated pairs, thymic selection shapes the output of TCR recombination in a similar way, with inherited differences having only a minor effect. Related mother-child pairs always showed normalized repertoire overlap that was slightly higher than in unrelated mother-child pairs, though the difference was never significant. No persistent microchimeric T cell clones were found, with a detection sensitivity of roughly 99 clones per million clonotypes. In the study, deep NGS was used to compare the TCR beta repertoires of mothers and children, and features distinguishing related mother-child pairs from unrelated individuals were sought. Mothers averaged about 40 +/- 4 years of age and children averaged about 10 +/- 4 years. Libraries were sequenced on Illumina HiSeq 2000 with 100+100 nt paired-end reads after adapter ligation with NEBNext reagents. Mother and child libraries were prepared a month apart and sequenced in separate runs to prevent cross-contamination. For each donor, somewhere between about 450,000 and 2,000,000 distinct TCR beta clonotypes were identified. Naive TCR beta clonotypes were estimated from low-frequency clonotypes matched to each donor's FACS-determined naive share, without sorting.

Sequencing input: blood. The TCR was taken from a boy aged 10-17 years in good health. The chain is encoded by TRBV29-1 joined to TRBJ2-5; 7 middle bases align to TRBD2. The DNA reads TGCAGCGTTGTCGGGGGGAACCAAGAGACCCAGTACTTC. It is translated as CSVVGGNQETQYF.